The 2 T cell receptor beta chains presented below share a single source sample, sequenced in a study of cytomegalovirus exposure and HLA in healthy donors. Both 60 Vbeta primers and 13 Jbeta primers went into the PCR. TCRdb keeps only in-frame clones here, not all; method: immunoSEQ multiplex PCR. In the table there are about 190,000 clones, 79% of which are singletons. Sequencing was carried out using PBMCs. These receptors were obtained from a woman under 30 in good health and CMV-seronegative.

The V call is TRBV28, the J call TRBJ1-1; D perhaps matches TRBD1 (5 bases). The CDR3 length is 13 residues. Germline values: CDR1 MDHEN, CDR2 SYDVKM. V lost 10 bases and J lost 0, with 12 bases in between. For the CDR3, the DNA is TGTGCCACCTCGGACAACCTGAACACTGAAGCTTTCTTT. This encodes CATSDNLNTEAFF.

Note on this clone: The junction departs from the called germline gene at one end, perhaps through a read error. The sample carries other DNA sequences with the same CDR3. J is TRBJ1-1 and V is TRBV5-1; no clear D. CDR1 and CDR2 from the germline V gene are SGHRS and YFSETQ. CDR3 size: 17 residues. This CDR3 reads CASSLVGISGVNTEAFF. The CDR3 nucleotides are TGCGCCAGCAGCTTGGTTGGTATCAGTGGAGTGAACACTGAAGCCTTCTTT.